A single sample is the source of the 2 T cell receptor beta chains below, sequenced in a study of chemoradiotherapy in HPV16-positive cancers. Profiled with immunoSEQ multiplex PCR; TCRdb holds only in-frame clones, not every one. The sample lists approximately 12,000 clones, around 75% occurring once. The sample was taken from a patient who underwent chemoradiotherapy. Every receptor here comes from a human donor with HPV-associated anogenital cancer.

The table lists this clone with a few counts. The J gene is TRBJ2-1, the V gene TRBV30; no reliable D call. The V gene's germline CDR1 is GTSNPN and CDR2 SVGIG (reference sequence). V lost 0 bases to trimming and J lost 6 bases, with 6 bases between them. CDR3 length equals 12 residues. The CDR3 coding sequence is TGTGCCTGGAGTGTAATCCCCAATGAGCAGTTCTTC. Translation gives CAWSVIPNEQFF. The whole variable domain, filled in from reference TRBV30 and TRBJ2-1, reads SQTIHQWPATLVQPVGSPLSLECTVEGTSNPNLYWYRQAAGRGLQLLFYSVGIGQISSEVPQNLSASRPQDRQFILSSKKLLLSDSGFYLCAWSVIPNEQFFGPGTRLTVL.

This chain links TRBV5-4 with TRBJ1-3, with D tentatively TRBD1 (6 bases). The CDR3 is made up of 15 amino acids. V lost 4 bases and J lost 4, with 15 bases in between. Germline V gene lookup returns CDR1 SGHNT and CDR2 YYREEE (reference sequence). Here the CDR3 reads CASSLGGAFGNTIYF. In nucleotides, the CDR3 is TGTGCCAGCAGCCTAGGGGGGGCCTTCGGAAACACCATATATTTT.